The present TCR beta chain was sequenced within a study of blood T cell repertoires in COVID-19. The data were produced by immunoSEQ multiplex PCR, yet TCRdb's version contains in-frame clones alone and is incomplete. In the table there are hundreds of thousands of clones, 80% to 90% of which are singletons. The junction had 3 bases not matched to a gene; V was cut back by 8 bases and J by 1 base. CDR1 and CDR2 from the germline V gene are MDHEN and SYDVKM. The CDR3 consists of 13 residues. The TCR was taken from a woman older than 75 with COVID-19, enrolled during active disease. Sequencing was carried out using peripheral blood. The J gene is TRBJ2-3, the V gene TRBV28, with TRBD2 matching 7 bases. Written as DNA, the CDR3 is TGTGCCAGCCTCACTAGCGGCACAGATACGCAGTATTTT. Its translation is CASLTSGTDTQYF.